This entry concerns a single TCR beta chain. The antigen remains unidentified. Trimming removed 7 bases from V and 5 bases from J, with 8 bases in between. This CDR3 spans 12 amino acids. Germline V gene sequence: CDR1 ENHRY, CDR2 SYGVKD. This sample was taken from a study of T cell clonotyping in hematopoietic cell transplantation. Study results and limitations: Higher Inverse Simpson Index values in graft donor and pretransplant recipient predicted broader posttransplant TCR diversity. Recipient TCR diversity dropped after transplant; expanded clonotypes rose from day 30 to 180.

Measured with immunoSEQ multiplex PCR; TCRdb has only the in-frame clones, and not every one. The repertoire holds about 12,000 clones, with just under 95% as singletons. Sequencing was performed on PBMCs, taken 100 days after allogeneic stem cell transplant. This TCR derives from a female patient between 50 and 59 years old who had an allogeneic stem cell transplant from an unrelated donor, so the T cells may come from the graft donor. Some clones in this sample may be carry-over from other donors' samples. The V call is TRBV10-3, the J call TRBJ2-2, with a possible D match to TRBD1 (5 bases). This CDR3 reads CAITRGTGELFF. The CDR3 nucleotides are TGTGCCATCACAAGGGGTACCGGGGAGCTGTTTTTT.